These 21 T cell receptor beta chains were sequenced from one sample in a study of blood T cells in healthy people across ages. With a J-beta primer mix and a sample-barcoded 5' primer, a second PCR ran about 7 to 11 cycles. TCRdb re-derived calls from the 5' RACE reads in MiXCR, one entry per CDR3 protein. The sample lists 730,000 or so distinct CDR3 sequences; around two fifths were seen once. Sample: blood. The receptors shown here come from an elderly man in good health.

On this clonotype itself: This sequence may be a read error, since a much larger clone differs from it by one base. The gene calls are TRBV28 and TRBJ2-1; maybe TRBD2 (6 bases). CDR3 length: 15 amino acids. The germline CDR1 and CDR2 sequences are MDHEN and SYDVKM. CDR3 DNA: TGTGCCAGCAGTTGGGGGGTGAGCTCCTACAATGAGCTGTACTTC. It codes for CASSWGVSSYNELYF.

This clonotype appeared a few times. A single base separates this from a much larger clone, so it may be a read error. The chain couples TRBV20-1 to TRBJ2-7; 9 bases line up with TRBD1. The germline CDR1 and CDR2 sequences are DFQATT and SNEGSKA (reference sequence). The J segment lost 1 base and the V segment lost 3 bases, leaving 1 base of the junction unmatched. The CDR3 covers 13 residues. In nucleotides, the CDR3 is TGCAGTGCTAGCGGACAGGGGTCCTACGAGCAGTACTTC. The encoded protein is CSASGQGSYEQYF.

Comments on this clonotype: An end of the junction differs from the germline gene, which may be a read error. The genes are TRBV7-2 and TRBJ1-6, with a tentative D call TRBD1 (5 bases). Germline CDR1 SGHTA, CDR2 FQGNSA. This CDR3 is built from 16 residues. In nucleotides, the CDR3 is TGTGCCAACAGCTTAGGGGTCGGGACGCGGCGTTCACCCCTCCACTTT. It yields the protein CANSLGVGTRRSPLHF.

There are many counts of this clonotype. The junction differs from germline at one of its ends, possibly a read error. The rearrangement uses TRBV7-9 and TRBJ1-5, with D tentatively TRBD1 (5 bases). Germline loops: CDR1 SEHNR, CDR2 FQNEAQ (reference sequence). This CDR3 has 15 residues. CDR3 amino acids: CASSLGTGGNQPQHF. The DNA for the CDR3 is TGTGCCAGCAGTTTAGGAACAGGCGGCAATCAGCCCCAGCATTTT.

V is TRBV7-6 and J is TRBJ2-5; 8 bases line up with TRBD2. The CDR3 is made up of 15 amino acids. The ends lost 3 bases at V and 0 bases at J; junction bases unmatched: 3. Germline values: CDR1 SGHVS, CDR2 FNYEAQ. CDR3 coding DNA: TGTGCCAGCAGCTTCACTAGCGGATACCAAGAGACCCAGTACTTC. Its translation: CASSFTSGYQETQYF.

The chain has TRBV7-2 and TRBJ2-5; 14 bases map to TRBD2. The CDR3 totals 16 residues. Germline V gene lookup returns CDR1 SGHTA and CDR2 FQGNSA. V gave up 5 bases and J gave up 11 bases; unmatched junction bases: 13. The CDR3 DNA is TGTGCCAGCAGCGCCGGGACTAGCGGGAGACGGGAGGAGCAGTACTTC. This encodes CASSAGTSGRREEQYF.

This rearrangement joins TRBV7-6 to TRBJ2-3, with 7 bases lining up with TRBD2. The CDR3 loop spans 15 amino acids. Per germline, CDR1 SGHVS and CDR2 FNYEAQ. Germline trimming cut 7 bases from V and 0 bases from J; bases unmatched to any gene: 7. CDR3 sequence: CASTRGVTSTDTQYF. CDR3 bases: TGTGCCAGCACCCGGGGGGTGACAAGCACAGATACGCAGTATTTT.

J is TRBJ2-5 and V is TRBV12-5, with TRBD2 matching over 7 bases. The CDR3 sequence is 14 residues long. Germline V gene sequence: CDR1 LGHNT, CDR2 FRNRAP. V shed 1 base and J 3 bases; nucleotides not matched to a gene: 2. CDR3 in DNA: TGTGCTAGTGGTTTGGGGCTAGCGGAAGAGACCCAGTACTTC. Translation gives CASGLGLAEETQYF.

To note about this clonotype: This CDR3 is missing its conserved last phenylalanine or tryptophan, likely due to a read error. This chain links TRBV12-3 or TRBV12-4 with TRBJ2-3, with a weak D call TRBD2 (5 bases). The CDR3 is made up of 13 amino acids. V gave up 8 bases and J gave up 4 bases, with 13 bases separating them. CDR3 sequence reads: CASVGLAPDTQYS. Here the CDR3 DNA reads TGTGCCAGCGTAGGTCTAGCCCCAGATACGCAGTATTCT.

Comment on this clonotype: No conserved phenylalanine or tryptophan ends this CDR3, so it is likely a read error. This chain connects TRBV6-1 to TRBJ2-7; 8 bases are shared with TRBD1. The CDR3 is made up of 15 amino acids. Germline CDR1 MNHNS, CDR2 SASEGT. The J segment lost 3 bases and the V segment lost 10 bases, leaving 14 bases of the junction unmatched. The CDR3 sequence is CAITPGRGRSYEQYY. CDR3 nucleotide sequence: TGTGCCATCACCCCGGGCAGGGGGCGAAGCTACGAGCAGTACTAC.

This clonotype was observed many times. The CDR3 DNA reads as TGTGCCAGCAGCCACAACCGGGACAGGGGATTCTCTGGGGCCAACGTCCTGACTTTC. It encodes CASSHNRDRGFSGANVLTF. V and J are TRBV3-1 and TRBJ2-6, with 10 bases identical to TRBD1. The CDR3 is 19 amino acids. J gave up 0 bases and V 3 bases, and 8 bases lay outside the gene matches. Germline V gives CDR1 LGHDT, CDR2 YNNKEL (reference sequence).

This clonotype was seen a handful of times. Mismatch with germline at one junction end may stem from a read error. The V and J genes are TRBV7-9 and TRBJ2-7; tentatively, D is TRBD2 (6 bases). This CDR3 spans 14 amino acids. Germline V gene data show CDR1 as SEHNR and CDR2 as FQNEAQ (reference sequence). The CDR3 bases are TGTGTCAGCAGCTTTATGGGGGAGGCCTACGAGCAGTACTTC. As protein: CVSSFMGEAYEQYF.

This clonotype appeared many times. The chain recombines TRBV4-2 with TRBJ2-7, with 14 nucleotides matching TRBD2. The CDR3 is 17 residues long. Germline CDR1 and CDR2: LGHNA and YNFKEQ. Trimming took 1 base from V and 2 from J; bases not matched to a gene: 4. CDR3: CASSQGGTSGSTYEQYF. CDR3 coding DNA: TGTGCCAGCAGCCAAGGTGGGACTAGCGGGAGTACCTACGAGCAGTACTTC.

In its sample, this clonotype is medium-sized (0.01 to 0.1%). The chain uses TRBV20-1 and TRBJ2-7; 9 bases match TRBD2. Germline V lookup: CDR1 DFQATT, CDR2 SNEGSKA (reference sequence). CDR3 length equals 15 residues. J gave up 5 bases and V 1 base, and 9 bases lay outside the gene matches. CDR3 sequence reads: CSARVNPGTSNEQYF. The CDR3 DNA reads TGCAGTGCTAGAGTGAACCCCGGGACTAGCAACGAGCAGTACTTC.

This clonotype was counted between two and nine times. The rearrangement joins TRBV10-3 to TRBJ2-1; D possibly matches TRBD1 or TRBD2 (5 bases each). This CDR3 spans 15 amino acids. Trimming removed 11 bases at V and 5 bases at J, with 22 bases between. The germline V gene has CDR1 ENHRY and CDR2 SYGVKD. DNA of the CDR3: TGTGCCGCAGCTCTGGGACGAGCAGAAAACAATGAGCAGTTCTTC. The encoded protein is CAAALGRAENNEQFF.

Comments on this clonotype: A much larger clonotype is one base distant, so this may be a read error. This rearrangement joins TRBV29-1 to TRBJ2-5; perhaps TRBD2 as D (6 bases). V lost 4 bases, J lost 11 bases, and 17 bases lay in between. In germline, CDR1 is SQVTM, CDR2 ANQGSEA. CDR3 length equals 12 residues. The CDR3 DNA sequence: TGCAGCGTTGTCGGGAGTGGCGATGAGCAGTACTTC. This gives the protein CSVVGSGDEQYF.

This clonotype was counted ten times or more. The chain employs TRBV15 and TRBJ2-5; D is unclear. V lost 0 bases and J lost 2, with 7 bases in between. Per the germline V gene, CDR1 is LNHNV and CDR2 is YYDKDF (reference sequence). The CDR3 is 14 residues long. In DNA, the CDR3 is TGTGCCACCAGCAGAGACAGGATTCAAGAGACCCAGTACTTC. This gives the protein CATSRDRIQETQYF.

This clonotype has just a few counts. The chain joins TRBV25-1 to TRBJ2-5, with D possibly being TRBD1 (7 bases). V was shortened by 1 base and J by 2 bases, with 14 bases between the two germline ends. Germline loops: CDR1 MGHDK, CDR2 SYGVNS. The CDR3 has 16 residues. Here the CDR3 DNA reads TGTGCCAGCAGTGAATGGGGGGTGGGACAGCAAGAGACCCAGTACTTC. It encodes CASSEWGVGQQETQYF.

J is TRBJ2-2 and V is TRBV12-3 or TRBV12-4; D not resolved. The CDR3 length is 13 residues. V dropped 5 bases and J dropped 6 bases, with 10 bases sitting between them. CDR3 protein: CASSVEAAGELFF. As DNA, the CDR3 is TGTGCCAGCAGTGTAGAAGCTGCCGGGGAGCTGTTTTTT.

A few counts support this clonotype. The chain uses TRBV5-5 and TRBJ1-4, with D possibly being TRBD1 (5 bases). The length of the CDR3 is 16 residues. Germline V gene sequence: CDR1 SGHKS, CDR2 YYEKEE (reference sequence). Trimming took off 0 bases at V and 0 bases at J, with 9 bases between the two ends. The CDR3 reads CASSLAAGATNEKLFF. The CDR3 bases are TGTGCCAGCAGCTTGGCCGCGGGGGCAACTAATGAAAAACTGTTTTTT.

This clonotype showed up just a few times. V gene TRBV7-9 combines with J gene TRBJ2-5; 12 nucleotides agree with TRBD2. The CDR3 runs 17 residues. V lost 4 bases to trimming and J lost 3 bases; unmatched junction nucleotides: 9. Germline V gives CDR1 SEHNR, CDR2 FQNEAQ (reference sequence). The CDR3, as DNA: TGTGCCAGCAGCTCTCTACTTAGGACTAGCGGGGAAGAGACCCAGTACTTC. Amino acids: CASSSLLRTSGEETQYF. Full variable domain (remainder filled in from reference TRBV7-9 and TRBJ2-5): DTGVSQNPRHKITKRGQNVTFRCDPISEHNRLYWYRQTLGQGPEFLTYFQNEAQLEKSRLLSDRFSAERPKGSFSTLEIQRTEQGDSAMYLCASSSLLRTSGEETQYFGPGTRLLVL.